The rows below give T cell receptor beta chains drawn from one sample of a study of T cell repertoires in cytomegalovirus infection. TCRdb ran MiXCR on the reads and lists one entry per CDR3 protein. The data show fewer than 950,000 distinct CDR3 sequences, 30% to 35% seen once. These receptors lack a known antigen. This material consisted of cultured CD8+ T cells from PBMCs, taken from culture after CMV antigen stimulation. The receptors derive from a human donor in good health (CMV status not recorded). Some clones in this sample may be carry-over from other donors' samples. Each CDR3 is given with its conserved first and last residue. The D gene is left open where the match is weak. Clone size is stated in some rows and not others, as once, few, many or a class when expanded.

abundance: few; v_gene: TRBV7-8; d_gene: -; j_gene: TRBJ1-1; CDR3nt: TGTGCCAGCAGGGATGACCGGAACACTGAAGCTTTCTTT; CDR3aa: CASRDDRNTEAFF
abundance: -; v_gene: TRBV7-6; d_gene: TRBD2; j_gene: TRBJ2-5; CDR3nt: TGTGCCAGCAGGCCTCGACTAGCGGGACAAGAGACCCAGTACTTC; CDR3aa: CASRPRLAGQETQYF
abundance: -; v_gene: TRBV20-1; d_gene: -; j_gene: TRBJ1-1; CDR3nt: TGCAGTGCTAGGTGGACGGCCATGAACACTGAAGCTTTCTTT; CDR3aa: CSARWTAMNTEAFF
abundance: few; v_gene: TRBV11-2; d_gene: -; j_gene: TRBJ2-1; CDR3nt: TGTGCCAGCAGCTCCCCCCACTTCGGGCCGACGAATGAGCAGTTCTTC; CDR3aa: CASSSPHFGPTNEQFF
abundance: few; v_gene: TRBV9; d_gene: -; j_gene: TRBJ1-1; CDR3nt: TGTGCCAGCAGCGTAATCAACACTGAAGCTTTCTTT; CDR3aa: CASSVINTEAFF
abundance: -; v_gene: TRBV28; d_gene: TRBD1; j_gene: TRBJ1-6; CDR3nt: TGTGCCAGCGAACAGGGGATTGCAAGTAATTCACCCCTCCACTTT; CDR3aa: CASEQGIASNSPLHF
abundance: -; v_gene: TRBV19; d_gene: -; j_gene: TRBJ2-5; CDR3nt: TGTGCCAGTAGTATAGCCCTCGGGGACCACATAGAGACCCAGTACTTC; CDR3aa: CASSIALGDHIETQYF
abundance: -; v_gene: TRBV4-1; d_gene: -; j_gene: TRBJ2-7; CDR3nt: TGCGCCAGCAGCAAGGCCCCAGGGGCTCACGAGCAGTACTTC; CDR3aa: CASSKAPGAHEQYF
abundance: -; v_gene: TRBV7-6; d_gene: TRBD1; j_gene: TRBJ2-1; CDR3nt: TGTGCCAGCACCCCCATCTGGGACAGCCAAATTGGTGAGCAGTTCTTC; CDR3aa: CASTPIWDSQIGEQFF
abundance: -; v_gene: TRBV6-2/TRBV6-3; d_gene: -; j_gene: TRBJ1-1; CDR3nt: TGTGCCAGCAACTCACCGGGGGGGGGGAGCACTGAAGCTTTCTTT; CDR3aa: CASNSPGGGSTEAFF
abundance: few; v_gene: TRBV4-3; d_gene: -; j_gene: TRBJ2-4; CDR3nt: TGCGCCAGCAGCCAAGAAGGCAGTCGGGGAAACATTCAGTACTTC; CDR3aa: CASSQEGSRGNIQYF
abundance: -; v_gene: TRBV20-1; d_gene: -; j_gene: TRBJ1-6; CDR3nt: TGCAGTGCTAGAGATCGAAGTCCAGGTTCACCCCTCCACTTT; CDR3aa: CSARDRSPGSPLHF
abundance: few; v_gene: TRBV6-2/TRBV6-3; d_gene: TRBD1; j_gene: TRBJ2-7; CDR3nt: TGTGCCAGCAGTTCCGGGACAGGCCTCTTCTACGAGCAGTACTTC; CDR3aa: CASSSGTGLFYEQYF
abundance: -; v_gene: TRBV4-3; d_gene: TRBD1; j_gene: TRBJ1-5; CDR3nt: TGCGCCAGCAGCCAAGAGGTACAGGGGGCTTATCAGCCCCAGCATTTT; CDR3aa: CASSQEVQGAYQPQHF
abundance: many; v_gene: TRBV7-2; d_gene: -; j_gene: TRBJ1-6; CDR3nt: TGTGCCAGCAGCTTACGACTCAGCCCCTATAATTCACCCCTCCACTTT; CDR3aa: CASSLRLSPYNSPLHF
abundance: -; v_gene: TRBV6-6; d_gene: -; j_gene: TRBJ1-5; CDR3nt: TGTGCCAGCAGTCCCTCCCACCAGGGGCTCAATCAGCCCCAGCATTTT; CDR3aa: CASSPSHQGLNQPQHF
abundance: -; v_gene: TRBV28; d_gene: -; j_gene: TRBJ2-3; CDR3nt: TGTGCCAGCAGTTTACGTGGGGCCCGCACAGATACGCAGTATTTT; CDR3aa: CASSLRGARTDTQYF
abundance: few; v_gene: TRBV28; d_gene: -; j_gene: TRBJ1-3; CDR3nt: TGTGCCAGCCAACTTGGGGCTGGCGGAAACACCATATATTTT; CDR3aa: CASQLGAGGNTIYF
abundance: -; v_gene: TRBV7-9; d_gene: -; j_gene: TRBJ1-5; CDR3nt: TGTGCCAACAGCTTAGGCGGGACGGGGCAGCCCCAGCATTTT; CDR3aa: CANSLGGTGQPQHF
abundance: -; v_gene: TRBV4-3; d_gene: TRBD1; j_gene: TRBJ1-5; CDR3nt: TGCGCCAGCAGCCCGACCGGGACAGGGGATCAGCCCCAGCATTTT; CDR3aa: CASSPTGTGDQPQHF
abundance: few; v_gene: TRBV6-5; d_gene: TRBD1; j_gene: TRBJ1-2; CDR3nt: TGTGCCAGCAGTTACTCACGGACAGGAATTAACTATGGCTACACCTTC; CDR3aa: CASSYSRTGINYGYTF
abundance: -; v_gene: TRBV7-6; d_gene: -; j_gene: TRBJ2-6; CDR3nt: TGTGCCAGCAGCCAGCTCCCTGGGACCAACGTCCTGACTTTC; CDR3aa: CASSQLPGTNVLTF
abundance: few; v_gene: TRBV15; d_gene: -; j_gene: TRBJ2-6; CDR3nt: TGTGCCACCAGCAGAGTAAAGCAGGGTTTCTCTGGGGCCAACGTCCTGACTTTC; CDR3aa: CATSRVKQGFSGANVLTF
abundance: few; v_gene: TRBV12-3/TRBV12-4; d_gene: -; j_gene: TRBJ2-3; CDR3nt: TGTGCCAGCAGTGGTAACTTCACAGATACGCAGTATTTT; CDR3aa: CASSGNFTDTQYF
abundance: -; v_gene: TRBV12-3/TRBV12-4; d_gene: -; j_gene: TRBJ2-3; CDR3nt: TGTGCCAGCAGTGTAGTGGTGGGTGGAACAGATACGCAGTATTTT; CDR3aa: CASSVVVGGTDTQYF
abundance: -; v_gene: TRBV10-2; d_gene: -; j_gene: TRBJ1-2; CDR3nt: TGCGCCAGCACCCCGGACTCCTATGGCTACACCTTC; CDR3aa: CASTPDSYGYTF
abundance: few; v_gene: TRBV7-9; d_gene: -; j_gene: TRBJ2-2; CDR3nt: TGTGCCAGCACCAAATCTGTAGGCCCCGGGGAGCTGTTTTTT; CDR3aa: CASTKSVGPGELFF
abundance: many; v_gene: TRBV7-8; d_gene: -; j_gene: TRBJ1-5; CDR3nt: TGTGCCAGCAGCTCCGACAGGACGGGCAATCAGCCCCAGCATTTT; CDR3aa: CASSSDRTGNQPQHF
abundance: few; v_gene: TRBV7-9; d_gene: -; j_gene: TRBJ1-1; CDR3nt: TGTGCCAGCAGCCCACGGACGACTAACACTGAAGCTTTCTTT; CDR3aa: CASSPRTTNTEAFF
abundance: few; v_gene: TRBV6-5; d_gene: -; j_gene: TRBJ2-1; CDR3nt: TGTGCCAGCAGTTACTCGGGGGTCCATGAGCAGTTCTTC; CDR3aa: CASSYSGVHEQFF
abundance: few; v_gene: TRBV7-9; d_gene: -; j_gene: TRBJ2-5; CDR3nt: TGTGCCTCCCAAATGGGGGCATGGGAGACCCAGTACTTC; CDR3aa: CASQMGAWETQYF
abundance: -; v_gene: TRBV7-9; d_gene: -; j_gene: TRBJ2-5; CDR3nt: TGTGCCAGCAGCTTAGACAGTCGGCAAGAGACCCAGTACTTC; CDR3aa: CASSLDSRQETQYF
abundance: -; v_gene: TRBV12-3/TRBV12-4; d_gene: -; j_gene: TRBJ2-5; CDR3nt: TGTGCCAGCAGTATCAGGGGGGGATACCAAGAGACCCAGTACTTC; CDR3aa: CASSIRGGYQETQYF
abundance: few; v_gene: TRBV5-1; d_gene: -; j_gene: TRBJ2-1; CDR3nt: TGCGCCAGCAGCTTGTATAAGAGTTCGAGGCTCAATGAGCAGTTCTTC; CDR3aa: CASSLYKSSRLNEQFF
abundance: few; v_gene: TRBV4-1; d_gene: -; j_gene: TRBJ2-7; CDR3nt: TGCGCCAGCAGCCTCGGTCGGACCAATGACTACTACGAGCAGTACTTC; CDR3aa: CASSLGRTNDYYEQYF
abundance: -; v_gene: TRBV6-1; d_gene: TRBD1; j_gene: TRBJ1-4; CDR3nt: TGTGCCAGCAGTCCCGGGACAGGGGGCGCTGGGGAAAAACTGTTTTTT; CDR3aa: CASSPGTGGAGEKLFF
abundance: -; v_gene: TRBV12-3/TRBV12-4; d_gene: -; j_gene: TRBJ2-3; CDR3nt: TGTGCCAGCAGTTTTAAATTACTCGGCCCCCATGGTACGCAGTATTTT; CDR3aa: CASSFKLLGPHGTQYF
abundance: few; v_gene: TRBV6-6; d_gene: -; j_gene: TRBJ2-2; CDR3nt: TGTGCCAGCAGACAGGGTGCCGGGGAGCTGTTTTTT; CDR3aa: CASRQGAGELFF
abundance: -; v_gene: TRBV10-2; d_gene: -; j_gene: TRBJ2-5; CDR3nt: TGCGCCACCTTTAAAGAGGGGACACAAGAGACCCAGTACTTC; CDR3aa: CATFKEGTQETQYF
abundance: -; v_gene: TRBV7-9; d_gene: TRBD1; j_gene: TRBJ1-2; CDR3nt: TGTGCCAGCAGCTCACCGGGACAGGGTAATAATGGCTACACCTTC; CDR3aa: CASSSPGQGNNGYTF
abundance: -; v_gene: TRBV27; d_gene: -; j_gene: TRBJ2-3; CDR3nt: TGTGCCAGCAACCACCTCGCCTCGGGAGACACAGATACGCAGTATTTT; CDR3aa: CASNHLASGDTDTQYF
abundance: -; v_gene: TRBV27; d_gene: -; j_gene: TRBJ1-4; CDR3nt: TGTGCCAGCAGTTTATACAGGAGGGAAAAACTGTTTTTT; CDR3aa: CASSLYRREKLFF
abundance: few; v_gene: TRBV27; d_gene: -; j_gene: TRBJ1-1; CDR3nt: TGTGCCAGCAGTCCTACGGTCGCTCCTGAAGCTTTCTTT; CDR3aa: CASSPTVAPEAFF
abundance: few; v_gene: TRBV20-1; d_gene: -; j_gene: TRBJ1-5; CDR3nt: TGCAGTGCCTCGGACAGAGAGACAAGTCAGCCCCAGCATTTT; CDR3aa: CSASDRETSQPQHF
abundance: -; v_gene: TRBV4-3; d_gene: -; j_gene: TRBJ1-2; CDR3nt: TGCGCCAGCAGCCAAGTCGCTCGAGGGGCCAGCTATGGCTACACCTTC; CDR3aa: CASSQVARGASYGYTF
abundance: many; v_gene: TRBV7-2; d_gene: TRBD2; j_gene: TRBJ2-1; CDR3nt: TGTGCCAGCAGCAAGACTAGCGGGGTATACAATGAGCAGTTCTTC; CDR3aa: CASSKTSGVYNEQFF